The 30 T cell receptor beta chains reported below all come from one sample, sequenced in a study of beta chain features in type 1 diabetes. Study conclusions and caveats: In every one of the four CD4+ subsets, TCRB CDR3s were moderately but significantly shorter in Type 1 diabetes patients.

Every isolated RNA sample was fully reverse transcribed, so sequencing captured expressed TCRB transcripts. The data were produced by immunoSEQ multiplex PCR, yet TCRdb's version contains in-frame clones alone and is incomplete. This table holds hundreds of thousands of clones, roughly an eighth found once. Antigens of these TCRs are unknown. The sequenced material came from naive CD4+ T cells from blood. These receptors all stem from a man aged 18 to 29 with type 1 diabetes.

This clone was seen a few times. This chain joins TRBV30 and TRBJ1-4; maybe TRBD1 (6 bases). The ends were cut back, 0 bases at V and 10 bases at J, with 12 bases in the middle. CDR1 is GTSNPN, CDR2 SVGIG, per germline (reference sequence). This CDR3 region has 13 residues. The CDR3, as DNA: TGTGCCTGGAGTGTACAGGGATCCGGAAAACTGTTTTTT. Translating it yields CAWSVQGSGKLFF.

This clone was seen a handful of times. The rearrangement links TRBV9 to TRBJ2-5, with D possibly TRBD1 on 5 matching bases. Germline CDR1 is SGDLS and CDR2 is YYNGEE. The CDR3 totals 14 residues. Trimming shortened V by 0 bases and J by 7 bases, and 13 bases separated the two germline ends. The CDR3 DNA is TGTGCCAGCAGCGTAGTTGACCAGGGTGGGACCCAGTACTTC. Encoded protein: CASSVVDQGGTQYF.

The chain uses TRBV10-3 and TRBJ1-1, with a weak D call TRBD1 (6 bases). Germline values: CDR1 ENHRY, CDR2 SYGVKD. CDR3 length: 18 amino acids. Trimming took 4 bases from V and 1 from J, leaving 22 bases between them. The CDR3 sequence is CAISVRVGTHPGNTEAFF. The CDR3 DNA sequence: TGTGCCATCAGTGTGAGGGTGGGGACACACCCCGGGAACACTGAAGCTTTCTTT.

The CDR3 nucleotides read TGTGCCTGGGGAACTCTCGGAAACACCATATATTTT. Translated, it gives CAWGTLGNTIYF. The V call is TRBV30, the J call TRBJ1-3; D unclear. The V gene's germline CDR1 is GTSNPN and CDR2 SVGIG (reference sequence). The CDR3 sequence is 12 residues long. V was cut by 5 bases and J by 4 bases, with 9 bases left in between.

In its sample, this clone was seen a few times. The rearrangement joins TRBV4-2 to TRBJ2-3; 11 nucleotides agree with TRBD2. Germline CDR1 and CDR2: LGHNA and YNFKEQ. The CDR3 has 17 residues. V gave up 3 bases and J gave up 1 base; unmatched junction bases: 6. Here the CDR3 DNA reads TGTGCCAGCAGCCACGCTCTAGCGGGGGGACGCACAGATACGCAGTATTTT. This codes for CASSHALAGGRTDTQYF.

Concerning this clone itself: Being one base from a much bigger clone, this may be a read error. V gene TRBV6-6 combines with J gene TRBJ2-5; D remains unclear. V lost 4 bases to trimming and J lost 5 bases, with 5 bases between them. The CDR3 extends over 11 amino acids. The germline CDR1 and CDR2 sequences are MNHNY and SVGAGI (reference sequence). The CDR3 is CASSLGETQYF. CDR3 coding DNA: TGTGCCAGCAGTTTAGGGGAGACCCAGTACTTC.

This clone was observed a few times. The chain couples TRBV4-2 to TRBJ1-2, with 7 bases matching TRBD1. This CDR3 has 14 amino acids. The V and J ends lost 3 bases and 6 bases, in that order; junction bases with no gene match: 7. Germline CDR1 LGHNA, CDR2 YNFKEQ. This chain's CDR3 is CASSQGDREDGYTF. The CDR3 bases are TGTGCCAGCAGCCAGGGTGACAGGGAAGATGGCTACACCTTC.

Worth noting for this clone: The identical CDR3 is also encoded by other nucleotide sequences in the sample. The chain uses TRBV7-9 and TRBJ2-7; D is uncertain. Trimming took 1 base from V and 6 from J, leaving 7 bases between them. This CDR3 spans 12 amino acids. From germline, CDR1 is SEHNR and CDR2 FQNEAQ (reference sequence). CDR3 protein: CASSLEGSEQYF. The CDR3 DNA reads as TGTGCCAGCAGCTTAGAAGGAAGCGAGCAGTACTTC.

This clone was seen a handful of times. The V gene is TRBV19, the J gene TRBJ1-5, with a tentative D call TRBD1 (6 bases). The V end lost 9 bases, the J end lost 7 bases, and 13 bases lay between the germline ends. The V gene's germline CDR1 is LNHDA and CDR2 SQIVND (reference sequence). This CDR3 has 12 amino acids. In DNA, the CDR3 is TGTGCCAGCAACAGGGATTTCCAGCCCCAGCATTTT. Protein sequence: CASNRDFQPQHF.

CDR3 DNA sequence: TGTGCCAGCAGTTTACCGGATACGCAGTATTTT. This translates into CASSLPDTQYF. The V call is TRBV28, the J call TRBJ2-3; D unresolved. Between the trimmed V and J ends, which lost 2 bases and 6 bases, there was a span of 3 bases. The CDR3 spans 11 residues. From germline, CDR1 is MDHEN and CDR2 SYDVKM.

The chain couples TRBV4-1 to TRBJ2-1; D gene unclear. Germline V gene lookup returns CDR1 MGHRA and CDR2 YSYEKL. Trimming took 1 base from V and 5 from J, leaving 18 bases between them. This CDR3 is built from 17 residues. As DNA, the CDR3 is TGCGCCAGCAGCCAAGCTTTCGGTACCAGAATCAACAATGAGCAGTTCTTC. Protein: CASSQAFGTRINNEQFF.

This clone occurred a few times. The chain uses TRBV6-1 and TRBJ2-7; possibly TRBD1 for D (6 bases). CDR1 and CDR2 (germline): MNHNS, SASEGT. V shed 5 bases and J shed 0 bases, with 11 bases lying between them. The CDR3 is 14 amino acids. CDR3 in amino acids: CASSLRDNSYEQYF. CDR3 DNA: TGTGCCAGCAGTCTCCGGGACAACTCCTACGAGCAGTACTTC.

The chain employs TRBV9 and TRBJ1-3; 10 nucleotides line up with TRBD1. Germline values: CDR1 SGDLS, CDR2 YYNGEE. V gave up 0 bases and J gave up 8 bases; unmatched junction bases: 2. The CDR3 is made up of 14 amino acids. The CDR3 region is CASSVGGTGDTIYF. CDR3 coding DNA: TGTGCCAGCAGCGTAGGGGGGACAGGGGACACCATATATTTT.

The rearrangement joins TRBV10-3 to TRBJ1-5; TRBD1 is a possible D gene (5 bases). Germline CDR1 ENHRY, CDR2 SYGVKD. Trimming left V 3 bases short and J 4 bases short, with 10 bases between. This CDR3 spans 14 amino acids. CDR3 sequence reads: CAISDPGLNQPQHF. Here the CDR3 DNA reads TGTGCCATCAGTGACCCGGGACTTAATCAGCCCCAGCATTTT.

The chain is built from TRBV2 and TRBJ1-2; 8 bases fit TRBD1. Germline CDR1 is SNHLY and CDR2 is FYNNEI. The CDR3 is 15 amino acids. V lost 0 bases, J lost 4 bases, and 4 bases stayed unmatched. The CDR3: CASSEAPGQAYGYTF. The CDR3 DNA follows: TGTGCCAGCAGTGAAGCACCGGGACAGGCCTATGGCTACACCTTC.

This clone was seen a handful of times. The rearrangement joins TRBV2 to TRBJ2-7; 8 bases agree with TRBD1. The CDR3 is 13 residues long. Germline V lookup: CDR1 SNHLY, CDR2 FYNNEI. Trimming removed 8 bases from V and 3 bases from J; junction bases left unmatched: 6. DNA for the CDR3: TGTGCCAGCCGGGACAGGATCATCTACGAGCAGTACTTC. Its translation is CASRDRIIYEQYF.

In its sample, this clone was seen a few times. This chain links TRBV28 with TRBJ1-6, with 9 bases fitting TRBD1. Germline V gives CDR1 MDHEN, CDR2 SYDVKM. There are 17 residues in the CDR3. The V and J ends lost 8 bases and 1 base, in that order; junction bases with no gene match: 9. The CDR3 here is CASFGQGSASYNSPLHF. CDR3 DNA sequence: TGTGCCAGCTTTGGACAGGGGTCCGCTTCCTATAATTCACCCCTCCACTTT. Full variable domain (missing parts from reference TRBV28 and TRBJ1-6): DVKVTQSSRYLVKRTGEKVFLECVQDMDHENMFWYRQDPGLGLRLIYFSYDVKMKEKGDIPEGYSVSREKKERFSLILESASTNQTSMYLCASFGQGSASYNSPLHFGNGTRLTVT.

V usage is TRBV18 and J usage is TRBJ2-1, with no clear D. The germline gives CDR1 KGHSH, CDR2 LQKENI. Trimming pared 0 bases from V and 0 bases from J, leaving 12 bases between. The length of the CDR3 is 17 residues. The CDR3 DNA reads TGTGCCAGCTCACCACCGGTGTGGCAGCTCTCCTACAATGAGCAGTTCTTC. This encodes CASSPPVWQLSYNEQFF.

The chain has TRBV19 and TRBJ1-1, with 7 bases lining up with TRBD1. J was trimmed by 5 bases and V by 8 bases; bases with no gene match: 14. The germline V gene has CDR1 LNHDA and CDR2 SQIVND (reference sequence). The CDR3 is made up of 15 amino acids. CDR3 nucleotides: TGTGCCAGTGCCCCTGCAGACAGGGCGGGAACTGAAGCTTTCTTT. This gives the protein CASAPADRAGTEAFF.

The chain recombines TRBV13 with TRBJ1-2, with D uncertain. This CDR3 is built from 13 residues. The ends were cut back, 1 base at V and 9 bases at J, with 12 bases in the middle. Germline CDR1 PRHDT, CDR2 FYEKMQ (reference sequence). DNA of the CDR3: TGTGCCAGCAGCTTAGACCTGAGGGCTAGCTACACCTTC. This codes for CASSLDLRASYTF.

The chain is built from TRBV5-1 and TRBJ2-5; 13 bases align to TRBD2. CDR1 and CDR2 (germline): SGHRS, YFSETQ. The V and J ends lost 0 bases and 0 bases, in that order; junction bases with no gene match: 2. The CDR3 extends over 17 amino acids. The CDR3 is CASSLGTSGGNQETQYF. The CDR3 nucleotides are TGCGCCAGCAGCTTGGGGACTAGCGGGGGAAACCAAGAGACCCAGTACTTC.

This clone was counted a few times. The chain carries TRBV5-4 and TRBJ2-5; 8 bases are a match to TRBD1. This CDR3 comprises 15 residues. Germline lookup yields CDR1 SGHNT and CDR2 YYREEE (reference sequence). V dropped 3 bases and J dropped 5; count of bases not matched to a gene: 9. The DNA of the CDR3 is TGTGCCAGCAGCTCGCCCCAGGGGGCGCCGGAGACCCAGTACTTC. This encodes CASSSPQGAPETQYF.

The chain couples TRBV23-1 to TRBJ1-1, with D perhaps matching TRBD1 (6 bases). TRBV23-1 has ORF status, its function being uncertain. The CDR3 totals 18 residues. With 2 bases removed from V and 0 bases from J, the gap between germline ends came to 19 bases. The DNA of the CDR3 is TGCGCCAGCAGTCAACCCCGGTCCTGGGGGGCCTTGAACACTGAAGCTTTCTTT. Residues: CASSQPRSWGALNTEAFF.

The genes are TRBV18 and TRBJ1-1, with D possibly matching TRBD1 (5 bases). Trimming took 5 bases from V and 0 from J, leaving 7 bases between them. This CDR3 is built from 13 residues. Germline V CDR1 and CDR2: KGHSH, LQKENI. As DNA, the CDR3 is TGTGCCAGCTCAAGGACATTGAACACTGAAGCTTTCTTT. Encoded protein: CASSRTLNTEAFF.

The chain recombines TRBV30 with TRBJ2-7; 10 positions agree with TRBD1. Germline lookup yields CDR1 GTSNPN and CDR2 SVGIG (reference sequence). Trimming removed 3 bases from V and 6 bases from J; junction bases left unmatched: 8. The CDR3 is 14 residues long. The CDR3 region has the DNA TGTGCCTGGAGCCCGGGACAGGGGTTTGTCGAGCAGTACTTC. It translates to CAWSPGQGFVEQYF.

The chain has TRBV7-9 and TRBJ2-3; 8 bases agree with TRBD2. The CDR3 spans 15 residues. The germline V gene encodes CDR1 SEHNR and CDR2 FQNEAQ (reference sequence). V was clipped by 5 bases and J by 3 bases; unmatched bases: 7. This chain's CDR3 is CASSPIAGKTDTQYF. The CDR3 coding sequence is TGTGCCAGCAGCCCGATAGCGGGGAAAACAGATACGCAGTATTTT.

V usage is TRBV7-9 and J usage is TRBJ2-7; D is ambiguous. Germline values: CDR1 SEHNR, CDR2 FQNEAQ (reference sequence). The CDR3 totals 14 residues. V was shortened by 1 base and J by 5 bases, with 12 bases between the two germline ends. The CDR3 nucleotides read TGTGCCAGCAGCTTAGGAGAGCCGGTAGACGAGCAGTACTTC. Protein: CASSLGEPVDEQYF.

This clone was seen a handful of times. This chain uses TRBV9 with TRBJ1-3; the D is unclear. CDR3 length: 15 amino acids. From germline, CDR1 is SGDLS and CDR2 YYNGEE. Between the trimmed V and J ends, which lost 0 bases and 1 base, there was a span of 8 bases. The CDR3: CASSVADPSGNTIYF. The CDR3 nucleotides are TGTGCCAGCAGCGTAGCGGACCCTTCTGGAAACACCATATATTTT.

V usage is TRBV11-2 and J usage is TRBJ2-7, with TRBD1 matching over 7 bases. Trimming took 4 bases from V and 6 from J; bases not matched to a gene: 6. Germline lookup yields CDR1 SGHAT and CDR2 FQNNGV. This CDR3 comprises 13 residues. In DNA, the CDR3 is TGTGCCAGCAGCTCAGGGGGAAATAGCGAGCAGTACTTC. It is translated as CASSSGGNSEQYF. The full variable domain, in which reference TRBV11-2 and TRBJ2-7 provide the parts outside the CDR3, is EAGVAQSPRYKIIEKRQSVAFWCNPISGHATLYWYQQILGQGPKLLIQFQNNGVVDDSQLPKDRFSAERLKGVDSTLKIQPAKLEDSAVYLCASSSGGNSEQYFGPGTRLTVT.

V gene TRBV19 combines with J gene TRBJ1-5; D might be TRBD1 (6 bases). Germline V lookup: CDR1 LNHDA, CDR2 SQIVND (reference sequence). The length of the CDR3 is 15 residues. V lost 3 bases to trimming and J lost 6 bases, with 15 bases between them. CDR3 DNA: TGTGCCAGTAGTATTATGGGGGCGCAAGGTCAGCCCCAGCATTTT. Its translation: CASSIMGAQGQPQHF.